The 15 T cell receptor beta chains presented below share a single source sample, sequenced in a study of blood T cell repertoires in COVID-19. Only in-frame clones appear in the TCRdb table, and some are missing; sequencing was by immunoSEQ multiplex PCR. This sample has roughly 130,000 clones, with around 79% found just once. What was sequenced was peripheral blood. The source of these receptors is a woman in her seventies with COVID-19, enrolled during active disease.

Here the CDR3 reads CASSLIGGMSGELFF. CDR3 nucleotides: TGTGCCAGCAGCTTGATCGGAGGGATGAGCGGGGAGCTGTTTTTT. The chain carries TRBV5-5 and TRBJ2-2, with a possible D match to TRBD2 (6 bases). The V end was cut by 1 base, the J end by 7 bases, with 14 bases between. Germline V lookup: CDR1 SGHKS, CDR2 YYEKEE (reference sequence). The CDR3 has 15 residues. The full variable domain, rest sourced from reference TRBV5-5 and TRBJ2-2, is DAGVTQSPTHLIKTRGQQVTLRCSPISGHKSVSWYQQVLGQGPQFIFQYYEKEERGRGNFPDRFSARQFPNYSSELNVNALLLGDSALYLCASSLIGGMSGELFFGEGSRLTVL.

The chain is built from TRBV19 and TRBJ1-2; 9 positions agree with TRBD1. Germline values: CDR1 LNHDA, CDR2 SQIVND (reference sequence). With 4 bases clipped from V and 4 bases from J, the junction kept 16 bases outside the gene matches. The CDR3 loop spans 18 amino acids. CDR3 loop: CASSTTGTGTYIPYGYTF. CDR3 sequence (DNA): TGTGCCAGTAGTACCACCGGGACAGGGACCTATATCCCCTATGGCTACACCTTC.

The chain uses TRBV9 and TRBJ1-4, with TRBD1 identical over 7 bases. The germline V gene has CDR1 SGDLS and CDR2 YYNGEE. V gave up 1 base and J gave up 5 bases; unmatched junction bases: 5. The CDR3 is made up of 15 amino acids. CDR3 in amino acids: CASSVSGTDNEKLFF. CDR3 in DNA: TGTGCCAGCAGCGTAAGTGGGACAGACAATGAAAAACTGTTTTTT.

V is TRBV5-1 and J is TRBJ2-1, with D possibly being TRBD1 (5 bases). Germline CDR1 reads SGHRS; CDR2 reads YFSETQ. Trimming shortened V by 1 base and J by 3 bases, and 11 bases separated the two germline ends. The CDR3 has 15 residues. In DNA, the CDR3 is TGCGCCAGCAGCTTGCAAGGGGTCGGCTACAATGAGCAGTTCTTC. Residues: CASSLQGVGYNEQFF.

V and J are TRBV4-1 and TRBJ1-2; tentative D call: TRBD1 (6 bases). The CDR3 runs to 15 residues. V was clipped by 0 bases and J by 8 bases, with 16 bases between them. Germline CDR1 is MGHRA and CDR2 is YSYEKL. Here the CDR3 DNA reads TGCGCCAGCAGCCAAGATCGGGCAGGGGACGCCGGCTACACCTTC. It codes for CASSQDRAGDAGYTF.

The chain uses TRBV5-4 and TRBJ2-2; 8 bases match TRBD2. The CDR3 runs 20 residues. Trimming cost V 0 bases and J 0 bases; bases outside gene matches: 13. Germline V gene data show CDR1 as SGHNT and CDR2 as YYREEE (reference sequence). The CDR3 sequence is CASSLGLVFSGKPNTGELFF. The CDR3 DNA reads TGTGCCAGCAGCTTGGGGCTGGTTTTTAGCGGGAAACCGAACACCGGGGAGCTGTTTTTT.

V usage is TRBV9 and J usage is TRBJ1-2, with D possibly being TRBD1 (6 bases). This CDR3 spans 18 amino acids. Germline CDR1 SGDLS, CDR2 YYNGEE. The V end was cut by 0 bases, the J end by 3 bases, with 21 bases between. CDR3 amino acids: CASSVDPPGASVDYGYTF. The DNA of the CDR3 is TGTGCCAGCAGCGTAGACCCTCCAGGGGCCTCGGTTGACTATGGCTACACCTTC. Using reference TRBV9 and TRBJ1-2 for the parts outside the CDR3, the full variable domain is DSGVTQTPKHLITATGQRVTLRCSPRSGDLSVYWYQQSLDQGLQFLIQYYNGEERAKGNILERFSAQQFPDLHSELNLSSLELGDSALYFCASSVDPPGASVDYGYTFGSGTRLTVV.

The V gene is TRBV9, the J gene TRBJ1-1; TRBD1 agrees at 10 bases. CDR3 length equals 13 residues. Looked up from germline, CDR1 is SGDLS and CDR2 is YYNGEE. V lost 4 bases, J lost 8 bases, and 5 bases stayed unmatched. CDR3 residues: CASSRTGGREAFF. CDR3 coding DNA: TGTGCCAGCAGCAGGACAGGGGGAAGGGAAGCTTTCTTT. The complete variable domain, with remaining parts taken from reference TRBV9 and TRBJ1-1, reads DSGVTQTPKHLITATGQRVTLRCSPRSGDLSVYWYQQSLDQGLQFLIQYYNGEERAKGNILERFSAQQFPDLHSELNLSSLELGDSALYFCASSRTGGREAFFGQGTRLTVV.

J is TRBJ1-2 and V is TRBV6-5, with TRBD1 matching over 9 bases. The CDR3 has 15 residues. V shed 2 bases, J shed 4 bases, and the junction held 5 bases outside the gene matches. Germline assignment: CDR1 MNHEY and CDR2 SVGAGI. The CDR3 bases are TGTGCCAGCAGTTACCATGACAGGGGGAGCTATGGCTACACCTTC. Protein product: CASSYHDRGSYGYTF.

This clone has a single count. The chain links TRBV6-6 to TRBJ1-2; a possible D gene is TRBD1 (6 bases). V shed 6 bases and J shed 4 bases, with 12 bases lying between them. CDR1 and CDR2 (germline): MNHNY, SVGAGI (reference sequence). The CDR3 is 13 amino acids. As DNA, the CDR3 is TGTGCCAGCAGGCCGGACAGCGTCTATGGCTACACCTTC. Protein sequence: CASRPDSVYGYTF.

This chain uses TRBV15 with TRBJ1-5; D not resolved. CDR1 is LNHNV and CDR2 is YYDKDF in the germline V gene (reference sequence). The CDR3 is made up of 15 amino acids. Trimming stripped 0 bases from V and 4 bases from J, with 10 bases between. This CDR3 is CATSRDRHKNQPQHF. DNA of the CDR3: TGTGCCACCAGCAGAGATAGACACAAAAATCAGCCCCAGCATTTT.

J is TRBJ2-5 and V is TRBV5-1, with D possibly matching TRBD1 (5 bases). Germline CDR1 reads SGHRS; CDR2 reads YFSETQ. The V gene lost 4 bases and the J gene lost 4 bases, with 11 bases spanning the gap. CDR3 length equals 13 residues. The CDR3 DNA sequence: TGCGCCAGCAGCATCGGACAAGCAGAGACCCAGTACTTC. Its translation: CASSIGQAETQYF.

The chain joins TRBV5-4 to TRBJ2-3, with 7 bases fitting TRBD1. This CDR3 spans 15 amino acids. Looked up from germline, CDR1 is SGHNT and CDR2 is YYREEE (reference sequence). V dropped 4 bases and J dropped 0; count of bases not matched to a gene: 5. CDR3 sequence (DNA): TGTGCCAGCAGCCCAAACAGGGGTAGCACAGATACGCAGTATTTT. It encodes CASSPNRGSTDTQYF.

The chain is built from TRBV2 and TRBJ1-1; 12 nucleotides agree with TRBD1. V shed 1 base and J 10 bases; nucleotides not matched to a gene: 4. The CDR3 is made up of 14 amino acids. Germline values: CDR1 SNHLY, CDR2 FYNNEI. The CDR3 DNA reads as TGTGCCAGCAGTGAAGAGGGACAGGGGGCAGCAGCTTTCTTT. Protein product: CASSEEGQGAAAFF.

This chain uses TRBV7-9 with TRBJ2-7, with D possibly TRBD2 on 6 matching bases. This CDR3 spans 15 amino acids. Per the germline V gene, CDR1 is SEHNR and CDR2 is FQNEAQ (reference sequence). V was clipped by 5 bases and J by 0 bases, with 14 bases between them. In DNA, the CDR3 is TGTGCCAGCAGCCCCCGGGACTTGGGCTCCTACGAGCAGTACTTC. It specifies CASSPRDLGSYEQYF.